These 20 T cell receptor beta chains originate from one sample sequenced in a study of T cells expressing NK-cell markers. TCRdb reprocessed the 5' RACE reads and stores each CDR3 protein as one record, lacking DNA. Recorded for this sample: about 540,000 distinct CDR3 sequences. The sample taken for sequencing was blood T cells: a sorted CD56 or NKG2C T cell subset, CD4+ or CD8+ T cells, or bulk PBMC T cells (not recorded which). These receptor sequences come from a man between 18 and 29 years old in good health.

The chain couples TRBV6-6 to TRBJ2-1. The germline V gene encodes CDR1 MNHNY and CDR2 SVGAGI (reference sequence). The CDR3 has 13 amino acids. CDR3 region: CACRRSSYNEQFF.

V gene TRBV20-1 combines with J gene TRBJ2-5; TCRdb calls TRBD2, which cannot be checked without DNA. CDR3 length equals 13 residues. Germline V lookup: CDR1 DFQATT, CDR2 SNEGSKA (reference sequence). The CDR3 protein is CSARRDFEETQYF.

The J gene is TRBJ2-3, the V gene TRBV7-9; the D gene TCRdb calls, TRBD1, cannot be checked with no DNA. This CDR3 spans 17 amino acids. Germline CDR1 SEHNR, CDR2 FQNEAQ (reference sequence). CDR3 in amino acids: CASSSTGGVISTDTQYF.

V usage is TRBV4-1 and J usage is TRBJ1-1. This CDR3 region has 13 residues. Germline lookup yields CDR1 MGHRA and CDR2 YSYEKL. Here the CDR3 reads CASSQEMDTEAFF.

The V and J genes are TRBV7-9 and TRBJ2-3; the TRBD2 assignment by TCRdb is unverifiable without DNA. The CDR3 consists of 11 residues. Germline V gives CDR1 SEHNR, CDR2 FQNEAQ (reference sequence). CDR3 protein: CAGDYGDTQYF.

CDR3 region: CSVPALGQGEVEAFF. The rearrangement uses TRBV20-1 and TRBJ1-1; TCRdb lists TRBD1, though no DNA is available to test this call. From germline, CDR1 is DFQATT and CDR2 SNEGSKA (reference sequence). The CDR3 runs to 15 residues.

J is TRBJ2-2 and V is TRBV10-3; the TCRdb call, TRBD2, lacks DNA for checking. Germline CDR1 ENHRY, CDR2 SYGVKD. The CDR3 has 15 residues. The CDR3 reads CAIGAAGGANGELFF.

V usage is TRBV11-2 and J usage is TRBJ2-7. Germline CDR1 reads SGHAT; CDR2 reads FQNNGV. This CDR3 has 12 amino acids. The CDR3 sequence: CASSGRKAEQYF.

The chain uses TRBV15 and TRBJ2-3; TCRdb designates TRBD2, a call that cannot be tested without DNA. This CDR3 is 14 amino acids long. Germline loops: CDR1 LNHNV, CDR2 YYDKDF (reference sequence). The CDR3 loop is CATSRSAGADTQYF.

The V gene is TRBV7-9, the J gene TRBJ2-1; TCRdb designates TRBD2, a call that cannot be tested without DNA. In germline, CDR1 is SEHNR, CDR2 FQNEAQ (reference sequence). The CDR3 loop spans 14 amino acids. CDR3 sequence: CASSLAGRANEQFF.

The V and J genes are TRBV3-1 and TRBJ2-1; the D call of TRBD1 rests on TCRdb alone, since no DNA is present to check it. The CDR3 totals 13 residues. Germline CDR1 LGHDT, CDR2 YNNKEL (reference sequence). The CDR3 sequence: CASSQQGGDEQFF.

The chain has TRBV4-3 and TRBJ2-2; the D call from TCRdb, TRBD1, cannot be confirmed without DNA. The CDR3 loop spans 18 amino acids. Germline values: CDR1 LGHNA, CDR2 YSLEER. CDR3: CASSQATGTEHDGGELFF.

CDR3 loop: CASSEGGRTYEQYF. The rearrangement links TRBV5-1 to TRBJ2-7; the TCRdb call, TRBD2, lacks DNA for checking. Germline assignment: CDR1 SGHRS and CDR2 YFSETQ. This CDR3 spans 14 amino acids.

This rearrangement joins TRBV10-3 to TRBJ2-3; TCRdb's D call, TRBD2, is unchecked because there is no DNA. The CDR3 extends over 14 amino acids. CDR1 ENHRY and CDR2 SYGVKD come from the germline V gene. CDR3 loop: CAISRASSTDTQYF.

This sequence joins TRBV24-1 and TRBJ2-1; TCRdb lists TRBD1, though no DNA is available to test this call. The germline V gene encodes CDR1 KGHDR and CDR2 SFDVKD. The CDR3 consists of 14 residues. The CDR3 spells CATSDLDRGNEQFF.

This chain joins TRBV12-3 or TRBV12-4 and TRBJ1-1. CDR3 length: 15 amino acids. The CDR3 spells CASSSLQTVNTEAFF.

V is TRBV4-2 and J is TRBJ2-1. Germline V lookup: CDR1 LGHNA, CDR2 YNFKEQ. CDR3 length: 14 amino acids. The CDR3 reads CASSPEWSYNEQFF.

J is TRBJ2-3 and V is TRBV29-1; absent DNA, TCRdb's TRBD2 call cannot be checked. CDR3 length equals 19 residues. From germline, CDR1 is SQVTM and CDR2 ANQGSEA. CDR3 sequence: CSVGGLAGMGKRGTDTQYF.

The J gene is TRBJ2-1, the V gene TRBV7-8; the TCRdb D gene call, TRBD2, has no DNA to confirm it. Germline V gene sequence: CDR1 SGHVS, CDR2 FQNEAQ. The CDR3 covers 19 residues. CDR3 region: CASSFRVRTSGILYNEQFF.

The rearrangement joins TRBV7-2 to TRBJ2-1; TCRdb calls TRBD2, which cannot be checked without DNA. CDR1 and CDR2 (germline): SGHTA, FQGNSA. This CDR3 has 13 amino acids. The CDR3 sequence is CASSFTSSPEQFF.